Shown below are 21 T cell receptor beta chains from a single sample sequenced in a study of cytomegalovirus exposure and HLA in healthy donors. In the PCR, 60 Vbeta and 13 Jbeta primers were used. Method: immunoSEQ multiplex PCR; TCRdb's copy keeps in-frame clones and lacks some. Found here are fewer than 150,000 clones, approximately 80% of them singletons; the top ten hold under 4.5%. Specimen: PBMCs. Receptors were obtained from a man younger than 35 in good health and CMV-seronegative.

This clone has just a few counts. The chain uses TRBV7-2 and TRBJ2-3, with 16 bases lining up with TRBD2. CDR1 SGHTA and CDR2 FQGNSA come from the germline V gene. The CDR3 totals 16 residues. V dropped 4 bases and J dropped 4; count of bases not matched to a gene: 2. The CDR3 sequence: CASSSGLAGGPDTQYF. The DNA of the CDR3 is TGTGCCAGCAGCTCGGGACTAGCGGGGGGGCCAGATACGCAGTATTTT.

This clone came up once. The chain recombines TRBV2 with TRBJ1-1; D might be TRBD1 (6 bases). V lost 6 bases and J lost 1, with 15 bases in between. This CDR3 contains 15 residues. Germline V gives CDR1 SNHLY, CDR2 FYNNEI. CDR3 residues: CASSIQGLGNTEAFF. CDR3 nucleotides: TGTGCCAGCAGCATACAGGGTTTAGGGAACACTGAAGCTTTCTTT.

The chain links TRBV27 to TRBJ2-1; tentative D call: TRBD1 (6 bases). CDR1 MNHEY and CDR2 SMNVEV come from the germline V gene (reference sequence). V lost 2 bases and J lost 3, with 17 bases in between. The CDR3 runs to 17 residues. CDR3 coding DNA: TGTGCCAGCAGTTTAAATTATTTAGGGACAAACTACAATGAGCAGTTCTTC. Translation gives CASSLNYLGTNYNEQFF.

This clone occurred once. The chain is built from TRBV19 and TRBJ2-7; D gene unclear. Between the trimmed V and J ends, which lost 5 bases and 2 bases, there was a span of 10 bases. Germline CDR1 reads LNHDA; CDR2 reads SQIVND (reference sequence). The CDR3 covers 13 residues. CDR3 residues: CASSVRPAYEQYF. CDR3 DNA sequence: TGTGCCAGTAGTGTCAGGCCAGCCTACGAGCAGTACTTC.

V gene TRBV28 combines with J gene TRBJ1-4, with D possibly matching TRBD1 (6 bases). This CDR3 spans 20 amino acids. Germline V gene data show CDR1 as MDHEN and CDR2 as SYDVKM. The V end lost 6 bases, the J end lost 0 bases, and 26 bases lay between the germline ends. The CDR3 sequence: CASSSSWTDQEPTTNEKLFF. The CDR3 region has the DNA TGTGCCAGCAGCTCGTCTTGGACAGACCAAGAACCAACAACTAATGAAAAACTGTTTTTT.

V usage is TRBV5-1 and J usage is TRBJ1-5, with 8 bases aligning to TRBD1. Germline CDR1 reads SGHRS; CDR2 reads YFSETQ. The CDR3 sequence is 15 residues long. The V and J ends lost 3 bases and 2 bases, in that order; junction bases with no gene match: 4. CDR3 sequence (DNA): TGCGCCAGCAGCTGGACAGGGATAGGCAATCAGCCCCAGCATTTT. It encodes CASSWTGIGNQPQHF.

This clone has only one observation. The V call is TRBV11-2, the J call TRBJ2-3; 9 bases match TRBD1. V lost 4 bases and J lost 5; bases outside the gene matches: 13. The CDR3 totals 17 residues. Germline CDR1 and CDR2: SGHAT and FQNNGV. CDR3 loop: CASSSEIPGQGLDTQYF. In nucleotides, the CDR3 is TGTGCCAGCAGCTCCGAAATTCCGGGACAGGGATTAGATACGCAGTATTTT.

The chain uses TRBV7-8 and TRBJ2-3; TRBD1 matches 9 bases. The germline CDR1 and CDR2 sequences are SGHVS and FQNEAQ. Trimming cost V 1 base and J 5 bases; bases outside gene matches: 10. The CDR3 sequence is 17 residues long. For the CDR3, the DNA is TGTGCCAGCAGCTTAGGGCCGGGACAGGGTCTTGTAGATACGCAGTATTTT. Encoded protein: CASSLGPGQGLVDTQYF.

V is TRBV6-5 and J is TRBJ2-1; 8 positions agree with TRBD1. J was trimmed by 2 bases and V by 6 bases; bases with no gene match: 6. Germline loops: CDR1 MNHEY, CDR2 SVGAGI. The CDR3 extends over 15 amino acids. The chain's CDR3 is CASSTDRGAYNEQFF. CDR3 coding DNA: TGTGCCAGCAGCACCGACAGGGGAGCCTACAATGAGCAGTTCTTC.

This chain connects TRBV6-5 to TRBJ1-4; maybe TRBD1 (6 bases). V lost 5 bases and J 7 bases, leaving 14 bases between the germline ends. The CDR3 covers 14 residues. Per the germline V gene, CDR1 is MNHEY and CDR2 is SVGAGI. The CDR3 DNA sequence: TGTGCCAGCAGTGCGACAGGAGTGGGTGAAAAACTGTTTTTT. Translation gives CASSATGVGEKLFF.

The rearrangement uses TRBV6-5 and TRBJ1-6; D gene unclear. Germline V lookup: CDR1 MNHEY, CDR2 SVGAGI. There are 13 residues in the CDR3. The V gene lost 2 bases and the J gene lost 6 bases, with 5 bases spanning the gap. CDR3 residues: CASSYRANSPLHF. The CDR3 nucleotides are TGTGCCAGCAGTTACAGAGCTAATTCACCCCTCCACTTT.

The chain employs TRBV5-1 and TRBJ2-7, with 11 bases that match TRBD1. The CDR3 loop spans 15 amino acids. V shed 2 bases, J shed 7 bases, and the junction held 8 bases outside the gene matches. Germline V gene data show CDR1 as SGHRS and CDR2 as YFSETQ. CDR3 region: CASSFPGTGGREQYF. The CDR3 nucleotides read TGCGCCAGCAGCTTTCCCGGGACAGGGGGGCGGGAGCAGTACTTC.

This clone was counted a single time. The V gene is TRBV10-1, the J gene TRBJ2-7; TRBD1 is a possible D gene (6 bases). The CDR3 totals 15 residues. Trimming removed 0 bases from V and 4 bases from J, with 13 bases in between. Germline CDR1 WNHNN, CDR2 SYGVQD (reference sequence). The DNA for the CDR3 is TGCGCCAGCAGTGAGTCTCAGGGGCCTTCTTACGAGCAGTACTTC. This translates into CASSESQGPSYEQYF.

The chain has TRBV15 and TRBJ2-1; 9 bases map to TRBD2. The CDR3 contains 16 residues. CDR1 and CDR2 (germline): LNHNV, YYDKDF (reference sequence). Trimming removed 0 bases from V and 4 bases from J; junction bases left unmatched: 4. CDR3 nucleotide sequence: TGTGCCACCAGCAGAGATAGCGGGAGAGCTTACAATGAGCAGTTCTTC. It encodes CATSRDSGRAYNEQFF.

The CDR3 protein is CASSLLEQETQYF. In nucleotides, the CDR3 is TGTGCCAGCAGCTTATTAGAACAAGAGACCCAGTACTTC. This chain joins TRBV7-9 and TRBJ2-5; D is unresolved. CDR3 size: 13 residues. The ends were cut back, 2 bases at V and 2 bases at J, with 6 bases in the middle. The germline gives CDR1 SEHNR, CDR2 FQNEAQ (reference sequence).

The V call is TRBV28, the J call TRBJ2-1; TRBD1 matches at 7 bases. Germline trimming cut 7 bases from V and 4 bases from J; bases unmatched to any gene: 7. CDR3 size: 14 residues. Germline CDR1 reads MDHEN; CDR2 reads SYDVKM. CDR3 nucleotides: TGTGCCAGCACCTCCGGGACAGAATACAATGAGCAGTTCTTC. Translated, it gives CASTSGTEYNEQFF.

The CDR3 sequence: CASSHTGTGRVGIYNEQFF. The CDR3 DNA sequence: TGCGCCAGCAGCCACACCGGGACAGGGAGAGTTGGGATCTACAATGAGCAGTTCTTC. The chain employs TRBV5-1 and TRBJ2-1, with 9 bases fitting TRBD1. Germline assignment: CDR1 SGHRS and CDR2 YFSETQ. The ends lost 4 bases at V and 3 bases at J; junction bases unmatched: 17. CDR3 size: 19 residues.

CDR3 sequence: CATSRDPGQGEKLFF. DNA for the CDR3: TGTGCCACCAGCAGAGACCCGGGACAGGGTGAAAAACTGTTTTTT. The J gene is TRBJ1-4, the V gene TRBV15; 9 bases are a match to TRBD1. Germline assignment: CDR1 LNHNV and CDR2 YYDKDF (reference sequence). There are 15 residues in the CDR3. V lost 0 bases, J lost 7 bases, and 3 bases stayed unmatched.

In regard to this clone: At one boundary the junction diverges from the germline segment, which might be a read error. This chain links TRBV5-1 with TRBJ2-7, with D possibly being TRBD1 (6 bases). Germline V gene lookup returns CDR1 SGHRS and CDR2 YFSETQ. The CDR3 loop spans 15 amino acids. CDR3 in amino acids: CANSWVGGNSYEQYF. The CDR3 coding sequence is TGCGCCAACAGCTGGGTAGGGGGAAACTCCTACGAGCAGTACTTC.

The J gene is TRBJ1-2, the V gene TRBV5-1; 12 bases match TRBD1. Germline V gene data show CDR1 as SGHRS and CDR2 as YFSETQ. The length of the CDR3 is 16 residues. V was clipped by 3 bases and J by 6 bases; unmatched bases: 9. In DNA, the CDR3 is TGCGCCAGCAGCTCCGGGACAGGGGGCGCGGGTGATGGCTACACCTTC. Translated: CASSSGTGGAGDGYTF.

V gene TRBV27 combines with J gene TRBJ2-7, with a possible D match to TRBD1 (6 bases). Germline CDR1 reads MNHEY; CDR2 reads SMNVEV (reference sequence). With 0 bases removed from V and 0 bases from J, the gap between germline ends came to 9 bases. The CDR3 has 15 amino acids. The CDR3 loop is CASSLSTGTSYEQYF. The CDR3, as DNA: TGTGCCAGCAGTTTATCAACAGGGACCTCCTACGAGCAGTACTTC.